This T cell receptor (beta chain) was sequenced during a study of control samples from healthy donors and cancer patients. The CDR3 extends over 16 amino acids. The trim removed 3 bases at V and 1 base at J, leaving 4 bases unmatched. CDR1 and CDR2 from the germline V gene are KGHSH and LQKENI. Method: immunoSEQ multiplex PCR; TCRdb's copy keeps in-frame clones and lacks some. The sample lists tens of thousands of clones; approximately 79% were seen once. The specimen was PBMCs. This clonotype was sampled from a man between 60 and 75 years old with head and neck cancer. The chain combines TRBV18 with TRBJ1-4; 8 bases agree with TRBD1. For the CDR3, the DNA is TGTGCCAGCTCACCCGGACAGGGTGGAACTAATGAAAAACTGTTTTTT. Encoded protein: CASSPGQGGTNEKLFF.